This TCR beta chain was identified during a study of T cell responses to AZD1222 COVID-19 vaccine. Per the germline V gene, CDR1 is MDHEN and CDR2 is SYDVKM. Trimming stripped 6 bases from V and 6 bases from J, with 12 bases between. This CDR3 contains 13 residues. Generated by immunoSEQ multiplex PCR, the TCRdb table keeps only in-frame clones and is missing some. The data hold about 39,000 clones, with approximately 88% observed a single time. Sample: peripheral blood, taken 28 days after the second dose of the MenACWY control vaccine. The clonotype was recovered from an adult who received the MenACWY meningococcal vaccine as a control. The V call is TRBV28, the J call TRBJ1-5; D is possibly TRBD1 (5 bases). CDR3 DNA sequence: TGTGCCAGCAGGTCAGGGTGGGGTCAGCCCCAGCATTTT. Amino acids: CASRSGWGQPQHF. Combining the CDR3 with reference TRBV28 and TRBJ1-5 gives the whole variable domain DVKVTQSSRYLVKRTGEKVFLECVQDMDHENMFWYRQDPGLGLRLIYFSYDVKMKEKGDIPEGYSVSREKKERFSLILESASTNQTSMYLCASRSGWGQPQHFGDGTRLSIL.